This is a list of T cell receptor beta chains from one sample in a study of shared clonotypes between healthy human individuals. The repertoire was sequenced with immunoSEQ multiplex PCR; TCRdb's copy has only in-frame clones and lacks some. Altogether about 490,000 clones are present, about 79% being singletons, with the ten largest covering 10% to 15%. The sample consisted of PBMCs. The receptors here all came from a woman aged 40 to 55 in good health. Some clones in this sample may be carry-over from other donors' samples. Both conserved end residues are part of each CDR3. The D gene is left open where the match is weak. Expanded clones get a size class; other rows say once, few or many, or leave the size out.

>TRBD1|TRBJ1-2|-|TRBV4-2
TGTGCCAGCAGCCCTTCCCCAGGGGGTTACTATGGCTACACCTTC
CASSPSPGGYYGYTF
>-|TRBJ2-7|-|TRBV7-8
TGTGCCAGCAGCCCCCGGTCTAGCTCCTACGAGCAGTACTTC
CASSPRSSSYEQYF
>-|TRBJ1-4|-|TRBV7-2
TGTGCCAGCAGCTTAGCTGCGGGGTATGGTAATGAAAAACTGTTTTTT
CASSLAAGYGNEKLFF
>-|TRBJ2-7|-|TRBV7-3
TGTGCCAGCAGCTTATCGGGCGGAGGTTACGAGCAGTACTTC
CASSLSGGGYEQYF
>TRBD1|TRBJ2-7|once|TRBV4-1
TGCGCCAGCAGCCGAAGACAGGGGAGCTACGAGCAGTACTTC
CASSRRQGSYEQYF
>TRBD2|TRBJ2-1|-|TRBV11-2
TGTGCCAGCAGCTCCGGACTAGTACCTAATGAGCAGTTCTTC
CASSSGLVPNEQFF
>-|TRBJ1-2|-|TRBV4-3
TGCGCCAGCAGCCAAGATCGCCAGATTTATGGCTACACCTTC
CASSQDRQIYGYTF
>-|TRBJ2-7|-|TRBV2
TGTGCCAGCAGTGGTATCCAGGGGTCTTACGAGCAGTACTTC
CASSGIQGSYEQYF
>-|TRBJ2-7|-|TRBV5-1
TGCGCCAGCAGCTTGGCTGGCGGGTCCTACGAGCAGTACTTC
CASSLAGGSYEQYF
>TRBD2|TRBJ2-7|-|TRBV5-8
TGTGCCAGCAGCTTGGTCAGCGGGAGCTACGAGCAGTACTTC
CASSLVSGSYEQYF
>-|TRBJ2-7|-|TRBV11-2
TGTGCCAGCAGCACCGACAGCTCCTACGAGCAGTACTTC
CASSTDSSYEQYF
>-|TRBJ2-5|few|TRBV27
TGTGCCAGCAGTTTATCGGACCTAGCTTACGAGACCCAGTACTTC
CASSLSDLAYETQYF
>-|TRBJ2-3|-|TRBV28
TGTGCCAGCAGTTCCTCCGACGGGGGCACAGATACGCAGTATTTT
CASSSSDGGTDTQYF
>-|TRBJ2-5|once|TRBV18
TGTGCCAGCTCACCATTTCCCGGGCAGGGTGAGACCCAGTACTTC
CASSPFPGQGETQYF
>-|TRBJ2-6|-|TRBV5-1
TGCGCCAGCAGGCCCTTCGGACCGTCCTCTGGGGCCAACGTCCTGACTTTC
CASRPFGPSSGANVLTF
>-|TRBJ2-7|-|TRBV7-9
TGTGCCAGCAGCTCCGGCGGGAATCTCTACGAGCAGTACTTC
CASSSGGNLYEQYF